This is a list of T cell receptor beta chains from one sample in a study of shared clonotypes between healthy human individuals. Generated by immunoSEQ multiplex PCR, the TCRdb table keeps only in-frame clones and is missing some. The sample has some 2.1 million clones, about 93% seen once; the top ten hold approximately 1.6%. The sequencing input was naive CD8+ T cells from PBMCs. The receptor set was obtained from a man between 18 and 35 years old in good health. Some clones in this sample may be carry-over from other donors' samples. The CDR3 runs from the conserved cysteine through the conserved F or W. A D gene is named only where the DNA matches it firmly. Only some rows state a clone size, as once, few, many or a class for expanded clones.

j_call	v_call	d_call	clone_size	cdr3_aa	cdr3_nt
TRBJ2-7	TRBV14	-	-	CASSQSGRFYEQYF	TGTGCCAGCAGCCAATCAGGGCGGTTCTACGAGCAGTACTTC
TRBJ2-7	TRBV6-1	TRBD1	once	CASSGDRGGIHEQYF	TGTGCCAGCAGTGGGGACAGGGGGGGGATCCACGAGCAGTACTTC
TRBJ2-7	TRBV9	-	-	CASSVVSGISYEQYF	TGTGCCAGCAGCGTAGTTTCAGGGATCTCCTACGAGCAGTACTTC
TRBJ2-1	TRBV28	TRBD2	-	CASSPWGLAGYNEQFF	TGTGCCAGCAGTCCGTGGGGACTAGCGGGTTACAATGAGCAGTTCTTC
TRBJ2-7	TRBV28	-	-	CASSQPRDINYEQYF	TGTGCCAGCAGTCAGCCCCGGGACATCAACTACGAGCAGTACTTC
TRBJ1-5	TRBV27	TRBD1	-	CASSPTTGWMDQPQHF	TGTGCCAGCAGTCCTACGACAGGGTGGATGGATCAGCCCCAGCATTTT
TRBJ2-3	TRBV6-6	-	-	CASSYVQNTDTQYF	TGTGCCAGCAGTTACGTACAGAACACAGATACGCAGTATTTT
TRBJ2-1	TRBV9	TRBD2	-	CASSVDGRASHEQFF	TGTGCCAGCAGCGTGGACGGGAGGGCATCCCATGAGCAGTTCTTC
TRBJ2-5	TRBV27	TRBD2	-	CASSSRLAGAETQYF	TGTGCCAGCAGTTCCCGACTAGCGGGAGCTGAGACCCAGTACTTC
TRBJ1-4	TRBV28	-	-	CATHIWGQEKLFF	TGTGCCACCCACATTTGGGGTCAGGAAAAACTGTTTTTT
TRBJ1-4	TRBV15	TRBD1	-	CATRSGQGDEKLFF	TGTGCCACCAGGTCCGGACAGGGTGATGAAAAACTGTTTTTT
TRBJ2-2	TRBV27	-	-	CASSFRGPPNTGELFF	TGTGCCAGCAGTTTTCGGGGGCCCCCGAACACCGGGGAGCTGTTTTTT
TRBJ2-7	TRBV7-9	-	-	CASSFSLQQGSPYEQYF	TGTGCCAGCAGCTTTAGTTTGCAACAGGGCTCGCCCTACGAGCAGTACTTC
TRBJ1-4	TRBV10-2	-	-	CASSPEGREVNEKLFF	TGCGCCAGCAGTCCGGAGGGCAGGGAAGTTAATGAAAAACTGTTTTTT
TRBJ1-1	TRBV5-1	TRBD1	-	CASSSWTGKGTTFF	TGCGCCAGCAGCTCCTGGACAGGGAAAGGTACAACTTTCTTT
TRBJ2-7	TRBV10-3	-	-	CAITSSGTSYEQYF	TGTGCCATCACGAGTAGCGGTACATCCTACGAGCAGTACTTC
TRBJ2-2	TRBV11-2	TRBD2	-	CASSLPTSVSGELFF	TGTGCCAGCAGCCTACCGACTAGCGTTTCCGGGGAGCTGTTTTTT
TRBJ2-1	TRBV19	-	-	CASSIALDREDYNEQFF	TGTGCCAGTAGTATAGCGTTAGACAGGGAGGACTACAATGAGCAGTTCTTC
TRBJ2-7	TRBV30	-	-	CAWRGSRDALFSYEQYF	TGTGCCTGGAGAGGCTCCAGGGATGCGTTGTTCTCCTACGAGCAGTACTTC
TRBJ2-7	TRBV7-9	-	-	CASTTRGRSGEQYF	TGTGCCAGTACCACCAGGGGGAGGTCAGGCGAGCAGTACTTC
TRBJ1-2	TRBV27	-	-	CASSLSGANYGYTF	TGTGCCAGCAGTTTATCAGGGGCTAACTATGGCTACACCTTC
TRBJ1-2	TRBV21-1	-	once	CASSPHGYTF	TGTGCCAGCAGCCCCCACGGCTACACCTTC
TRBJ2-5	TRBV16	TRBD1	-	CASATGTGQETQYF	TGTGCCAGCGCGACGGGGACAGGGCAAGAGACCCAGTACTTC
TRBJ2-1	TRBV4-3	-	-	CASSQGERAGYNEQFF	TGCGCCAGCAGCCAAGGAGAGCGGGCAGGGTACAATGAGCAGTTCTTC
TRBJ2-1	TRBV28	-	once	CASSQAQGSSYNEQFF	TGTGCCAGCAGTCAAGCACAGGGAAGCTCCTACAATGAGCAGTTCTTC
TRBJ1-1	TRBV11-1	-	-	CASSLRPVGNTEAFF	TGTGCCAGCAGCTTACGGCCAGTCGGGAACACTGAAGCTTTCTTT
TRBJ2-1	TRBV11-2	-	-	CATRLGYNEQFF	TGTGCCACTCGCTTAGGGTACAATGAGCAGTTCTTC
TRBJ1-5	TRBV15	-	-	CATSRDRQDNQPQHF	TGTGCCACCAGCAGAGACCGACAGGACAATCAGCCCCAGCATTTT
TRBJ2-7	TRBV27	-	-	CASSLNPNYEQYF	TGTGCCAGCAGTTTAAACCCTAACTACGAGCAGTACTTC
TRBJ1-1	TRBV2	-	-	CASSEYRVLGTEAFF	TGTGCCAGCAGTGAATATAGGGTGTTGGGCACTGAAGCTTTCTTT
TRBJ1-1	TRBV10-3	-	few	CAISETKEKAFF	TGTGCCATCAGTGAAACAAAAGAGAAAGCTTTCTTT
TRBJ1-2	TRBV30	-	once	CAGPFLGGYTF	TGTGCCGGCCCCTTTTTGGGTGGCTACACCTTC
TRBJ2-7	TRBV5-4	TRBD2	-	CASSKGLATTYEQYF	TGTGCCAGCAGCAAGGGACTAGCGACCACCTACGAGCAGTACTTC
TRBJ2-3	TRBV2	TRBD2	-	CASRRASGITDTQYF	TGTGCCAGCAGAAGGGCTAGCGGGATCACAGATACGCAGTATTTT
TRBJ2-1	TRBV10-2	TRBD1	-	CASSVRQGAYEQFF	TGCGCCAGCAGTGTACGGCAGGGGGCATATGAGCAGTTCTTC
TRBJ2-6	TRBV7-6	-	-	CASSAQPYSSGANVLTF	TGTGCCAGCAGCGCACAACCTTACTCCTCTGGGGCCAACGTCCTGACTTTC
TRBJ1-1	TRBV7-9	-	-	CASGGKTEAFF	TGTGCCAGCGGGGGAAAGACTGAAGCTTTCTTT
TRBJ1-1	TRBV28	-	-	CASSLWSQPAEAFF	TGTGCCAGCAGTTTATGGTCCCAACCCGCTGAAGCTTTCTTT
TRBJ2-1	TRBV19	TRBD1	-	CASSMDRGSYNEQFF	TGTGCCAGTAGTATGGACAGGGGCTCCTACAATGAGCAGTTCTTC
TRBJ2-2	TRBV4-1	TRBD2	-	CASSQSGSRYTGELFF	TGCGCCAGCAGCCAGAGCGGGAGCAGGTACACCGGGGAGCTGTTTTTT
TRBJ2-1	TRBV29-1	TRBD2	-	CSADSGTYNEQFF	TGCAGCGCCGATAGCGGGACCTACAATGAGCAGTTCTTC
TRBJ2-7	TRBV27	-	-	CASSPAPHYEQYF	TGTGCCAGCAGTCCAGCCCCGCACTACGAGCAGTACTTC
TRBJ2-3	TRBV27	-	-	CASSLSGQPLTQYF	TGTGCCAGCAGTCTTTCAGGACAGCCACTTACGCAGTATTTT
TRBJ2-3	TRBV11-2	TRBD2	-	CASSSRAGGPGSTQYF	TGTGCCAGCAGCTCCCGAGCGGGAGGGCCCGGTTCTACGCAGTATTTT
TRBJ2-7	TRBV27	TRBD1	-	CASIGDRGLDEQYF	TGTGCCAGCATCGGGGACAGGGGGCTCGACGAGCAGTACTTC
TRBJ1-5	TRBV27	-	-	CASSLSYSNQPQHF	TGTGCCAGCAGTTTATCGTACAGCAATCAGCCCCAGCATTTT
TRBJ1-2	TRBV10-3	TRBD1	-	CAIRGTGHGYTF	TGTGCCATCAGGGGGACAGGGCATGGCTACACCTTC
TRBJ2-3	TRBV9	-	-	CASTQGGGSTDTQYF	TGTGCCAGCACCCAGGGAGGTGGGTCCACAGATACGCAGTATTTT
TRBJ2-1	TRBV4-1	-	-	CASSQEGSGGEGYNEQFF	TGCGCCAGCAGCCAAGAGGGTTCGGGGGGCGAGGGCTACAATGAGCAGTTCTTC
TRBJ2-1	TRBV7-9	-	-	CASSYYAGTLLYNEQFF	TGTGCCAGCAGCTACTACGCCGGGACCCTACTTTACAATGAGCAGTTCTTC